Listed below are T cell receptor beta chains from one sample, sequenced in a study of human T cells and chemical hapten exposure. TCRdb reprocessed the RACE reads with MiXCR, giving one entry per CDR3 protein. The sample lists some 89,000 distinct CDR3 sequences, approximately 10% seen once, with 2% to 3% in the top ten. Sequenced here: whole blood, sampled in connection with sensitization to the hapten diphenylcyclopropenone (DPC). These receptor sequences come from a woman younger than 45 with alopecia areata. Some clones in this sample may be carry-over from other donors' samples. The CDR3 runs from the conserved cysteine through the conserved F or W. The order of the fields is D gene, clone size, J gene, V gene, CDR3 DNA, CDR3 protein. A D gene is named only where the DNA matches it firmly. Size is omitted from some rows. Given values are once, few, many or a class for expanded clones.

NA | many | TRBJ2-3 | TRBV20-1 | TGCAGTGCTAGAGTCCTTGTAACGGCCCGGGGCACAGATACGCAGTATTTT | CSARVLVTARGTDTQYF
NA | many | TRBJ1-5 | TRBV5-6 | TGTGCCAGCAGCTTGGGTGGAGGTCAGCCCCAGCATTTT | CASSLGGGQPQHF
NA | few | TRBJ1-1 | TRBV11-2 | TGTGCCAGCAGCTTAATCAACACTGAAGCTTTCTTT | CASSLINTEAFF
TRBD1 | many | TRBJ1-2 | TRBV7-3 | TGTGCCAGCAGCCCCTCACCGGGACAGGGTGCCGATGGCTACACCTTC | CASSPSPGQGADGYTF
NA | few | TRBJ2-3 | TRBV5-1 | TGCGCCAGCAGCCACGAGCGGCGAGATACGCAGTATTTT | CASSHERRDTQYF
TRBD2 | NA | TRBJ2-1 | TRBV20-1 | TGCAGTCAGGTCTTGGCGGGAGTCAATGAGCAGTTCTTC | CSQVLAGVNEQFF
NA | NA | TRBJ2-7 | TRBV14 | TGTGCCAGCAGCCTCAGGGAGGTCGGCTACGAGCAGTACTTC | CASSLREVGYEQYF
NA | many | TRBJ2-5 | TRBV18 | TGTGCCAGCTCACCTAAATTAGACAGTGGTCAAGAGACCCAGTACTTC | CASSPKLDSGQETQYF
TRBD1 | NA | TRBJ1-6 | TRBV5-1 | TGCGCCAGCAGCTTGGAAACAGGGGGAAAATCACCCCTCCACTTT | CASSLETGGKSPLHF
NA | NA | TRBJ2-1 | TRBV4-1 | TGCGCCAGCAGCAAACAGGTGATCTCCTACAATGAGCAGTTCTTC | CASSKQVISYNEQFF
NA | many | TRBJ1-5 | TRBV6-5 | TGTGCCAGCAGGAACACAGATAGCAATCAGCCCCAGCATTTT | CASRNTDSNQPQHF
NA | many | TRBJ2-7 | TRBV5-1 | TGCGCCAGCAGCTTGGCCGGCCCTAGCTCCTACGAGCAGTACTTC | CASSLAGPSSYEQYF
NA | few | TRBJ1-1 | TRBV6-6 | TGTGCCAGCAGTTACCTGGGGGCATTCGTGCGGGGCACTGAAGCTTTCTTT | CASSYLGAFVRGTEAFF
NA | many | TRBJ1-1 | TRBV28 | TGTGCCAGCAGTTTACAGAACACTGAAGCTTTCTTT | CASSLQNTEAFF
NA | few | TRBJ1-1 | TRBV29-1 | TGCAGCGTGGGGGGACAAGCTTACACTGAAGCTTTCTTT | CSVGGQAYTEAFF
TRBD1 | few | TRBJ1-1 | TRBV28 | TGTGCCAGCAGTTTTGAAGGACAGGGGGCGAAGAACACTGAAGCTTTCTTT | CASSFEGQGAKNTEAFF
NA | NA | TRBJ1-4 | TRBV20-1 | TGCAGTGCTAGGGGACAAGGCAAAAAACTGTTTTTT | CSARGQGKKLFF
NA | many | TRBJ2-6 | TRBV29-1 | TGCAGCGTGCAGGACTCTGGGGCCAACGTCCTGACTTTC | CSVQDSGANVLTF
NA | NA | TRBJ1-1 | TRBV20-1 | TGCAGTGCTAGTGGAGGGATCGCTGAAGCTTTCTTT | CSASGGIAEAFF
NA | NA | TRBJ1-1 | TRBV29-1 | TGCAGCGCTGCGAACACTGAAGCTTTCTTT | CSAANTEAFF
TRBD1 | many | TRBJ2-7 | TRBV7-8 | TGTGCCAGCACCGTGGGACAGGACGCGAGCCACGAGCAGTACTTC | CASTVGQDASHEQYF
NA | few | TRBJ1-2 | TRBV4-3 | TGCGCCAGCAGCCAAGACCCGACAGAGTCCTATGGCTACACCTTC | CASSQDPTESYGYTF
TRBD2 | NA | TRBJ2-7 | TRBV19 | TGTGCCAGTAGCCACCTGGCGGGAGGATCTACCTACGAGCAGTACTTC | CASSHLAGGSTYEQYF
TRBD1 | NA | TRBJ2-7 | TRBV6-5 | TGTGCCAGCAGTCCGGGACAGGGTCGCGTCTACTTC | CASSPGQGRVYF
TRBD2 | many | TRBJ2-7 | TRBV6-5 | TGTGCCAGCAGTTTCCGGACTAGCGGGAGTGATGAGCAGTACTTC | CASSFRTSGSDEQYF
NA | many | TRBJ1-5 | TRBV19 | TGTGCCAGTAGTATGCTTGGACAGCCGCATAGCAATCAGCCCCAGCATTTT | CASSMLGQPHSNQPQHF
TRBD2 | NA | TRBJ2-1 | TRBV2 | TGTGCCAGCAGCAATATCGGGACTAGCGGGAGCTCCTACAATGAGCAGTTCTTC | CASSNIGTSGSSYNEQFF
NA | many | TRBJ2-7 | TRBV29-1 | TGCAGCGCTGAACACTCCTACGAGCAGTACTTC | CSAEHSYEQYF
TRBD2 | many | TRBJ2-3 | TRBV5-1 | TGCGCCAGCAGCGCCACTAGCGGGAGGAGAGATACGCAGTATTTT | CASSATSGRRDTQYF
NA | NA | TRBJ2-1 | TRBV11-2 | TGTGCCAGCAACACGGGACTGACTATCAATGAGCAGTTCTTC | CASNTGLTINEQFF
NA | many | TRBJ1-3 | TRBV6-6 | TGTGCCAGCAGTTCAGGGGACGGAAACACCATATATTTT | CASSSGDGNTIYF
NA | NA | TRBJ1-1 | TRBV28 | TGTGCCAGCAGTTTATTTTCCACTGAAGCTTTCTTT | CASSLFSTEAFF
NA | many | TRBJ1-2 | TRBV29-1 | TGCAGCGTCGCGGACAGTTCTAACTATGGCTACACCTTC | CSVADSSNYGYTF
TRBD1 | many | TRBJ1-2 | TRBV29-1 | TGCAGCGTTGCGGGACAGCCGGCCTATGGCTACACCTTC | CSVAGQPAYGYTF
NA | few | TRBJ1-6 | TRBV5-1 | TGCGCCAGCAGCGAAACACCGGATAATTCACCCCTCCACTTT | CASSETPDNSPLHF
TRBD2 | many | TRBJ2-3 | TRBV6-6 | TGTGCCAGCAGTTACACGGGAGGGCGTGATACGCAGTATTTT | CASSYTGGRDTQYF
NA | NA | TRBJ2-7 | TRBV27 | TGTGCCAGCAGTTTATTCCCAGGTTTATACGAGCAGTACTTC | CASSLFPGLYEQYF
NA | many | TRBJ1-4 | TRBV5-1 | TGCGCCAGCAGCTTGGGCGGTGATTTTAATGAAAAACTGTTTTTT | CASSLGGDFNEKLFF
NA | few | TRBJ1-5 | TRBV7-6 | TGTGCCAGCAGCCTAGGGGATGGGAGCAATCAGCCCCAGCATTTT | CASSLGDGSNQPQHF
NA | many | TRBJ1-1 | TRBV18 | TGTGCCAGCTCACCGGGGAAGCTGAACACTGAAGCTTTCTTT | CASSPGKLNTEAFF
TRBD2 | many | TRBJ2-3 | TRBV7-6 | TGTGCCAGCAGCCCTCTGGCTAGCGGGGGCACAGATACGCAGTATTTT | CASSPLASGGTDTQYF
NA | few | TRBJ2-3 | TRBV4-2 | TGTGCCAGCAGCCAATCAACGACAGGCACAGATACGCAGTATTTT | CASSQSTTGTDTQYF
NA | NA | TRBJ2-3 | TRBV5-6 | TGTGCCAGCAGCTTGCTCGAAACTGCGCCCGGGGGTACGAAGTATTTT | CASSLLETAPGGTKYF
NA | NA | TRBJ2-1 | TRBV6-5 | TGTGCCAGCCAGGGGTCTAGCAGGCACAATGAGCAGTTCTTC | CASQGSSRHNEQFF
NA | NA | TRBJ1-6 | TRBV28 | TGTGCCAGCATCCCACAGGGTTTCGATTCACCCCTCCACTTT | CASIPQGFDSPLHF
TRBD2 | many | TRBJ2-7 | TRBV27 | TGTGCCAGCAGTTTAACCGGTTCGGGGGGTTTTCACTCCTACGAGCAGTACTTC | CASSLTGSGGFHSYEQYF
NA | many | TRBJ1-2 | TRBV11-2 | TGTGCCAGCAGCCTAATGACAGGAGGCTATGGCTACACCTTC | CASSLMTGGYGYTF
TRBD2 | few | TRBJ2-1 | TRBV7-2 | TGTGCCAGCAGCTTAACTAGCGGGGGGGATCGTGAGCAGTTCTTC | CASSLTSGGDREQFF
TRBD2 | many | TRBJ2-2 | TRBV28 | TGTGCCAGCAGTTCCAGGCTGACTAGCGGGAGGGCCATTGGGAGCGGGGAGCTGTTTTTT | CASSSRLTSGRAIGSGELFF
NA | NA | TRBJ2-3 | TRBV5-4 | TGTGCCAGCAGCTTCGGACTAAATACGCAGTATTTT | CASSFGLNTQYF
TRBD2 | few | TRBJ2-3 | TRBV3-1 | TGTGCCAGCAGCCCTAGCGGGACCGCAGATACGCAGTATTTT | CASSPSGTADTQYF
NA | many | TRBJ1-1 | TRBV7-8 | TGTGCCAGCAGCTCGACAATGAACACTGAAGCTTTCTTT | CASSSTMNTEAFF
NA | few | TRBJ2-1 | TRBV13 | TGTGCCAGCAGCTTAGGTTCGGCGGTTTTGGGTGAGCAGTTCTTC | CASSLGSAVLGEQFF
NA | many | TRBJ2-7 | TRBV7-8 | TGTGCCAGCAGCCCTAGGACGGTTATCTACGAGCAGTACTTC | CASSPRTVIYEQYF
NA | few | TRBJ1-3 | TRBV9 | TGTGCCAGCAGCGTAGAGGGCAGCTCTGGAAACACCATATATTTT | CASSVEGSSGNTIYF